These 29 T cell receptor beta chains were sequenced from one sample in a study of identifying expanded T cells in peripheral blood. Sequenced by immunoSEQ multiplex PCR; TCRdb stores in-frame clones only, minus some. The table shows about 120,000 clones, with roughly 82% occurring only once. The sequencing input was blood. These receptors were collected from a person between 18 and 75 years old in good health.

CDR3 protein: CASSPHRGLQTEAFF. CDR3 coding DNA: TGTGCCAGCAGCCCACACAGGGGGCTGCAAACTGAAGCTTTCTTT. The rearrangement joins TRBV7-9 to TRBJ1-1; the match to TRBD1 covers 9 bases. This CDR3 region has 15 residues. After removal of 5 bases from V and 5 bases from J, the junction contained 9 bases not matched to a gene. Per the germline V gene, CDR1 is SEHNR and CDR2 is FQNEAQ (reference sequence).

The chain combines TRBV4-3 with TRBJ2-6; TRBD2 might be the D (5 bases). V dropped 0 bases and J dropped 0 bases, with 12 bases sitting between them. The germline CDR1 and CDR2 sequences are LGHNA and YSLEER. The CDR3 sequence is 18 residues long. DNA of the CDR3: TGCGCCAGCAGCCAAGATGAGGGTTCCCTCTCTGGGGCCAACGTCCTGACTTTC. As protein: CASSQDEGSLSGANVLTF.

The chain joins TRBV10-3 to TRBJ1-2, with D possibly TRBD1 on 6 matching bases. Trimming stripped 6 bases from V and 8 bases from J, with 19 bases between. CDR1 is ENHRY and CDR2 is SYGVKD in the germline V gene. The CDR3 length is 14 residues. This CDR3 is CAISSGAGEQGYTF. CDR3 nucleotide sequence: TGTGCCATCAGCAGCGGGGCAGGGGAACAGGGCTACACCTTC.

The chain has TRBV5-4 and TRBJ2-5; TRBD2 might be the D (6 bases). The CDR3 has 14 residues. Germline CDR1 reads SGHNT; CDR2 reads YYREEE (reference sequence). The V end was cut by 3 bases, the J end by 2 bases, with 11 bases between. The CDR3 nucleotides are TGTGCCAGCAGCTCCCGGCGGGGTCAAGAGACCCAGTACTTC. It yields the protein CASSSRRGQETQYF. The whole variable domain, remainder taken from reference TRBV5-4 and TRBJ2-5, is ETGVTQSPTHLIKTRGQQVTLRCSSQSGHNTVSWYQQALGQGPQFIFQYYREEENGRGNFPPRFSGLQFPNYSSELNVNALELDDSALYLCASSSRRGQETQYFGPGTRLLVL.

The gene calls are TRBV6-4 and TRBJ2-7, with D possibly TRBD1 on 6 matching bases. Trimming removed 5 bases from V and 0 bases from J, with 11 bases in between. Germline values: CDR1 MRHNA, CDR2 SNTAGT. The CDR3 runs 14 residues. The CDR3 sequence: CASSKDRTSYEQYF. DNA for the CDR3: TGTGCCAGCAGTAAGGACAGAACCTCCTACGAGCAGTACTTC.

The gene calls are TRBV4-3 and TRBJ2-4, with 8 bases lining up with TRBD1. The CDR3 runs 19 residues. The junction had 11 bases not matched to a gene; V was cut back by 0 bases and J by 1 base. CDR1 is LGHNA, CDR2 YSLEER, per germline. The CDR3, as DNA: TGCGCCAGCAGCCAAGAATCCGGGACAGGCGCGAGTGCCAAAAACATTCAGTACTTC. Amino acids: CASSQESGTGASAKNIQYF.

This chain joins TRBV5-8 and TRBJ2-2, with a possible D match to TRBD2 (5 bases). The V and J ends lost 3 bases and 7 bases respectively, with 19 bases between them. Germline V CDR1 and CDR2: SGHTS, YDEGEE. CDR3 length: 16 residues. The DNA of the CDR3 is TGTGCCAGCAGCTCACCCACTAAACGCCGGGGCGGGGAGCTGTTTTTT. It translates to CASSSPTKRRGGELFF.

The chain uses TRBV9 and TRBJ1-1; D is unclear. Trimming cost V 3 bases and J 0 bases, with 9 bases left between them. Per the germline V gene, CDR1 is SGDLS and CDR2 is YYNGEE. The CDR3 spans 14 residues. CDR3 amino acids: CASSADGLNTEAFF. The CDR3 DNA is TGTGCCAGCAGCGCCGACGGATTGAACACTGAAGCTTTCTTT.

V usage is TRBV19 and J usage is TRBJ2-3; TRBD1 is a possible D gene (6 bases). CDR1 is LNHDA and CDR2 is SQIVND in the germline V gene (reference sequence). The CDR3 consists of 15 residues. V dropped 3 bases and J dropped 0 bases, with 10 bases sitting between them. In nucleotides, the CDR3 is TGTGCCAGTAGTATGTGGGACACTAGCACAGATACGCAGTATTTT. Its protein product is CASSMWDTSTDTQYF.

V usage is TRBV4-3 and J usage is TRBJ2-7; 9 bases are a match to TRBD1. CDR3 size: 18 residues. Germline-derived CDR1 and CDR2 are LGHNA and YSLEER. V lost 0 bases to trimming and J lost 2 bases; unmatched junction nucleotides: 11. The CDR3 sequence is CASSQDLQSGQGTYEQYF. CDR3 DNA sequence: TGCGCCAGCAGCCAAGACCTACAGTCGGGACAGGGAACCTACGAGCAGTACTTC.

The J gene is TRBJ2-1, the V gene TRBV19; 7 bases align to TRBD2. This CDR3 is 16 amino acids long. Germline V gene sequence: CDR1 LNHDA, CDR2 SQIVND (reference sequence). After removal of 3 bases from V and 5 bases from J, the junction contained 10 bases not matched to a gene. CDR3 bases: TGTGCCAGTAGTATTTGGGCAGGGAGGGAGGACAATGAGCAGTTCTTC. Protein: CASSIWAGREDNEQFF.

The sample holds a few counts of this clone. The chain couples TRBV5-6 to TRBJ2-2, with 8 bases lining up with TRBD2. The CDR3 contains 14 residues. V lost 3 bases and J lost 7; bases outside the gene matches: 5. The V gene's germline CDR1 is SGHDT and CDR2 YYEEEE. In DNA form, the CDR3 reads TGTGCCAGCAGCTCGGGACTAGGGAGCGGGGAGCTGTTTTTT. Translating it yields CASSSGLGSGELFF.

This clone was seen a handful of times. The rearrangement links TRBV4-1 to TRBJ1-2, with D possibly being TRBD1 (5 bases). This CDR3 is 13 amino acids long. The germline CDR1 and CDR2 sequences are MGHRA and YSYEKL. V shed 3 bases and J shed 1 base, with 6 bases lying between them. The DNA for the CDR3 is TGCGCCAGCAGCCAGGGGGGTAACTATGGCTACACCTTC. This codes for CASSQGGNYGYTF.

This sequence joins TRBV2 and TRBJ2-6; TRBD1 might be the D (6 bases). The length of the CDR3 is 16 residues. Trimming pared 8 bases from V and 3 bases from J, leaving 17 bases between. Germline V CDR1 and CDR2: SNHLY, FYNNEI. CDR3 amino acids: CASYNLQGFGANVLTF. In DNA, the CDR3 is TGTGCCAGCTACAATTTACAGGGTTTTGGGGCCAACGTCCTGACTTTC.

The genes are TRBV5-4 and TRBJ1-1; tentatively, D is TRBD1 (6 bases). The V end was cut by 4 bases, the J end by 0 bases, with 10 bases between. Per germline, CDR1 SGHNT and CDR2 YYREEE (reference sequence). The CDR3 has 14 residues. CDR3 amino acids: CASSGGQMNTEAFF. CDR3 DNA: TGTGCCAGCAGCGGTGGACAGATGAACACTGAAGCTTTCTTT.

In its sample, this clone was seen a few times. This CDR3 reads CASSMRANTEAFF. The CDR3 nucleotides are TGTGCCAGTAGTATGCGGGCTAACACTGAAGCTTTCTTT. J is TRBJ1-1 and V is TRBV19; D is unclear. Trimming removed 3 bases from V and 2 bases from J, with 7 bases in between. The CDR3 is 13 amino acids. Germline assignment: CDR1 LNHDA and CDR2 SQIVND (reference sequence).

CDR3 in amino acids: CASSERTGDQPQHF. The CDR3 bases are TGTGCCAGCAGTGAAAGGACAGGGGATCAGCCCCAGCATTTT. V and J are TRBV6-1 and TRBJ1-5; 9 bases agree with TRBD1. The CDR3 is 14 amino acids. Per the germline V gene, CDR1 is MNHNS and CDR2 is SASEGT. Trimming at V came to 2 bases and at J to 5 bases, leaving 1 base not matched to a gene.

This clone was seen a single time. As DNA, the CDR3 is TGTGCCAGCAGTGAAGAGAAGTACGGATATGGCTACACCTTC. It translates to CASSEEKYGYGYTF. This rearrangement joins TRBV6-1 to TRBJ1-2; unclear D gene. The CDR3 contains 14 residues. Germline CDR1 is MNHNS and CDR2 is SASEGT. The ends were cut back, 1 base at V and 5 bases at J, with 11 bases in the middle.

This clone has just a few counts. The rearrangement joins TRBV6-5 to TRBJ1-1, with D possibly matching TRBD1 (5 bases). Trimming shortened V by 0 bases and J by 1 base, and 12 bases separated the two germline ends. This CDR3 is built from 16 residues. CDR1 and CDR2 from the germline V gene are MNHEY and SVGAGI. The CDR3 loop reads CASSYSSSGGNTEAFF. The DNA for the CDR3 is TGTGCCAGCAGTTACTCGAGTTCGGGGGGGAACACTGAAGCTTTCTTT.

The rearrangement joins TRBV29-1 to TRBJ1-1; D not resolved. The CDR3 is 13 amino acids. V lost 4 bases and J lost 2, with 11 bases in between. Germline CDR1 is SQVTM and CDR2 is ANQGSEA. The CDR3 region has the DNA TGCAGCGTTGGTTTGGTCCTCAACACTGAAGCTTTCTTT. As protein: CSVGLVLNTEAFF. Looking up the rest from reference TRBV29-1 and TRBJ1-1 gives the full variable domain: SAVISQKPSRDICQRGTSLTIQCQVDSQVTMMFWYRQQPGQSLTLIATANQGSEATYESGFVIDKFPISRPNLTFSTLTVSNMSPEDSSIYLCSVGLVLNTEAFFGQGTRLTVV.

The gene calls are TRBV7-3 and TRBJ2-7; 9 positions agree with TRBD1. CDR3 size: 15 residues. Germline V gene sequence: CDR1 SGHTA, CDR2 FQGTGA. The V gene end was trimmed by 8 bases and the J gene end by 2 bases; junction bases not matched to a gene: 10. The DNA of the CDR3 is TGTGCCAGCCCGGGTGGGGACAGGGACCCCTACGAGCAGTACTTC. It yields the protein CASPGGDRDPYEQYF.

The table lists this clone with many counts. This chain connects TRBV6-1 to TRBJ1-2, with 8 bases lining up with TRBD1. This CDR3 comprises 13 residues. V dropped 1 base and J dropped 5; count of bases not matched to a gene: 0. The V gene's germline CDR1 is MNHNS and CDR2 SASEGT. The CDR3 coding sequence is TGTGCCAGCAGTGAAGACAGGGGGTATGGCTACACCTTC. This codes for CASSEDRGYGYTF.

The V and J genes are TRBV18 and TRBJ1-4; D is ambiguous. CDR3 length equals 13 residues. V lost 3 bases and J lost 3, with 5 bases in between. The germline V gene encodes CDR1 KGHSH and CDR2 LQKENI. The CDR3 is CASSPGSNEKLFF. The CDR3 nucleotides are TGTGCCAGCTCACCCGGGTCTAATGAAAAACTGTTTTTT.

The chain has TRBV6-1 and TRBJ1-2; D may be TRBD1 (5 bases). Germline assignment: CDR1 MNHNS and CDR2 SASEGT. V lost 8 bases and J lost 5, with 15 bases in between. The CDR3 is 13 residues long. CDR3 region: CASYPGQSYGYTF. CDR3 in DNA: TGTGCCAGCTACCCAGGGCAATCTTATGGCTACACCTTC.

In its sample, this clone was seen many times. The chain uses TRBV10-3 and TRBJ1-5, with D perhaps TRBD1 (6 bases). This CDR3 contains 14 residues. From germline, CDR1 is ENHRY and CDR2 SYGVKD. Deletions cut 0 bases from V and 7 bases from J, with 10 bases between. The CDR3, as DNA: TGTGCCATCAGTGAGTCCACAGGGTTCCAGCCCCAGCATTTT. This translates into CAISESTGFQPQHF.

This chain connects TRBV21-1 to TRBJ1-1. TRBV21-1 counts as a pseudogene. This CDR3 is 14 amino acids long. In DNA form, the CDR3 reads TGTGCCAGCAGCAAAGAGGGCGAGAACACTGAAGCTTTCTTT. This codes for CASSKEGENTEAFF.

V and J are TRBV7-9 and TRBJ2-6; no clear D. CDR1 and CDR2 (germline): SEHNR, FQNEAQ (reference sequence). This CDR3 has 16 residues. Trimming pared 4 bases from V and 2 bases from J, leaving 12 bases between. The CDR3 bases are TGTGCCAGCAGCTCTCGGAACAGTCCTGGGGCCAACGTCCTGACTTTC. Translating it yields CASSSRNSPGANVLTF.

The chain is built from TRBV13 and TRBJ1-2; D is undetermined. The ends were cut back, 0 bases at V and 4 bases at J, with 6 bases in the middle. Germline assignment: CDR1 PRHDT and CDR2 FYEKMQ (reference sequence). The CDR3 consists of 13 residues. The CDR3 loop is CASSLGAGYGYTF. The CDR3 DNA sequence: TGTGCCAGCAGCTTAGGGGCAGGCTATGGCTACACCTTC.

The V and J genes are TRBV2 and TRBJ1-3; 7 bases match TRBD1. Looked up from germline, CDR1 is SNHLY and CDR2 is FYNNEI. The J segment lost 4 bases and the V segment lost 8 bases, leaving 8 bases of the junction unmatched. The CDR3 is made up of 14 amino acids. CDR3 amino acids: CASLQGPWGNTIYF. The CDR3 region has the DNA TGTGCCAGCCTACAGGGGCCCTGGGGAAACACCATATATTTT.